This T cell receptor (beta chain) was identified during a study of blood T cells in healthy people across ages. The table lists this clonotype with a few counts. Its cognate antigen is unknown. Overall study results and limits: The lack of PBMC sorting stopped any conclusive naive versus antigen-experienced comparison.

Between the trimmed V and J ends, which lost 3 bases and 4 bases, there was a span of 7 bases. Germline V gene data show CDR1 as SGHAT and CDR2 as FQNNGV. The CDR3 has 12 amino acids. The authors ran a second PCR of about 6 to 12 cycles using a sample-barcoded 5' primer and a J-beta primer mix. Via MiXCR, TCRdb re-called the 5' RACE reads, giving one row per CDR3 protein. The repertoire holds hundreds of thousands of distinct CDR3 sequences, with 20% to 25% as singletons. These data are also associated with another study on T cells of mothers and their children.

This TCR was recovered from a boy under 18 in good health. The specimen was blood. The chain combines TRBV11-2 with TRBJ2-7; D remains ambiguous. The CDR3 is CASSFSRYEQYF. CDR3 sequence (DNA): TGTGCCAGCAGCTTTTCGAGGTACGAGCAGTACTTC.